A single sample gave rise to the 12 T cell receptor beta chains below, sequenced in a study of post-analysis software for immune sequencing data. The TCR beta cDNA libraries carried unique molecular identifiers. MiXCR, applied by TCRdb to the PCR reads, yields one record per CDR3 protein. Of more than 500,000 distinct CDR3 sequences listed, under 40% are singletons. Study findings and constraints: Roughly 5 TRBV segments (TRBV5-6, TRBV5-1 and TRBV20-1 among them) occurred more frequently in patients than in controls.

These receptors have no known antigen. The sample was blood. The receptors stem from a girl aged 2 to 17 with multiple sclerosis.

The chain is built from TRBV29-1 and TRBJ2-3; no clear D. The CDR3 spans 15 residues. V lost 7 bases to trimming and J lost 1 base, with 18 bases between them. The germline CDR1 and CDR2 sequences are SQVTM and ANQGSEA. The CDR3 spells CSAPRRGAGTDTQYF. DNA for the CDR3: TGCAGCGCACCTCGTCGAGGAGCCGGCACAGATACGCAGTATTTT.

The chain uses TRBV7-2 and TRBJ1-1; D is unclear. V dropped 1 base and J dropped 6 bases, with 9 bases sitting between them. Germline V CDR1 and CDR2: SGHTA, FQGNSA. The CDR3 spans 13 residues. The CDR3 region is CASSLVRASEAFF. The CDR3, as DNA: TGTGCCAGCAGCTTAGTTCGGGCATCTGAAGCTTTCTTT.

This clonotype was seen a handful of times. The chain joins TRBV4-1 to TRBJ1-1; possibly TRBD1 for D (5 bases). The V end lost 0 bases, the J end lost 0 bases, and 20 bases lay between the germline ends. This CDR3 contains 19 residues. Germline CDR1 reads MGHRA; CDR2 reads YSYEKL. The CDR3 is CASSQDPETGDVMNTEAFF. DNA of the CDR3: TGCGCCAGCAGCCAAGATCCAGAGACGGGGGATGTAATGAACACTGAAGCTTTCTTT.

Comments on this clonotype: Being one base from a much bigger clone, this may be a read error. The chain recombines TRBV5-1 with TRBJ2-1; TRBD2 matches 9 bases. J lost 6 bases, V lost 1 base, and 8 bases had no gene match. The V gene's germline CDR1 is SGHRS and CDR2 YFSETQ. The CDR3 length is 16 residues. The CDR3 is CASSLTRAGGRNEQFF. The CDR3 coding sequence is TGCGCCAGCAGCTTGACGCGAGCGGGGGGACGCAATGAGCAGTTCTTC.

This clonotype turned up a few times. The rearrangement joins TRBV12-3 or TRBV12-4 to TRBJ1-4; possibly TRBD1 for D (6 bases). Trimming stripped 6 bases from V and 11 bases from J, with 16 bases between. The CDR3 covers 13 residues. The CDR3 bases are TGTGCCAGCAGCGAACAACAGGGAGGCAAACTGTTTTTT. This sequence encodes CASSEQQGGKLFF.

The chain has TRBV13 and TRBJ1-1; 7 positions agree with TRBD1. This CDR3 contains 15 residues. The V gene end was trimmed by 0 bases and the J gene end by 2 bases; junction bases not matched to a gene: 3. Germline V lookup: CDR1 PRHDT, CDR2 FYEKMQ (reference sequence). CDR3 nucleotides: TGTGCCAGCAGCTTAGGGGGACAGCCTAACACTGAAGCTTTCTTT. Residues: CASSLGGQPNTEAFF.

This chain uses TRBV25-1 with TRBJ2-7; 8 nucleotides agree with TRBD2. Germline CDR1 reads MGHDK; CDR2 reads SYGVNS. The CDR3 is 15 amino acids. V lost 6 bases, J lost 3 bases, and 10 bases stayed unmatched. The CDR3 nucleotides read TGTGCCAGCAGCGATCTGGGCGGGGGGCTCTACGAGCAGTACTTC. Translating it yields CASSDLGGGLYEQYF.

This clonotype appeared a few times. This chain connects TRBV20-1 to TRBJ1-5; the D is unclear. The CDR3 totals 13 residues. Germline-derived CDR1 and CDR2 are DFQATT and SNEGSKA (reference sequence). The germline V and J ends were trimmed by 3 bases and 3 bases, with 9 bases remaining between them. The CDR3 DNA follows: TGCAGTGCTAGGGGGATCTACAATCAGCCCCAGCATTTT. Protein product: CSARGIYNQPQHF.

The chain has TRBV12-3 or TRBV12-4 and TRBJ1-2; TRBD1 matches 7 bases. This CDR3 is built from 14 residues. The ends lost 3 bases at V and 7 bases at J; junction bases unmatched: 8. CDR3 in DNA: TGTGCCAGCAGTTTGGTGAGACAGGGCTCTGGCTACACCTTC. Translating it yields CASSLVRQGSGYTF.

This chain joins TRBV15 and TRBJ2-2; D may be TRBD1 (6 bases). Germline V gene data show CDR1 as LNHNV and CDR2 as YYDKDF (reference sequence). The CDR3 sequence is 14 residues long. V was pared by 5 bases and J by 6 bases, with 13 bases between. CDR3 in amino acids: CATSLQGFAGELFF. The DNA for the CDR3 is TGTGCCACCAGCCTACAGGGCTTCGCCGGGGAGCTGTTTTTT.

The CDR3 reads CASSLNRVADGYTF. The CDR3 DNA reads as TGCGCCAGCAGCTTAAACAGGGTGGCCGATGGCTACACCTTC. This chain uses TRBV5-1 with TRBJ1-2, with D possibly being TRBD1 (6 bases). The germline V gene has CDR1 SGHRS and CDR2 YFSETQ. The length of the CDR3 is 14 residues. Trimming left V 2 bases short and J 6 bases short, with 14 bases between. Variable domain in full (rest from reference TRBV5-1 and TRBJ1-2): KAGVTQTPRYLIKTRGQQVTLSCSPISGHRSVSWYQQTPGQGLQFLFEYFSETQRNKGNFPGRFSGRQFSNSRSEMNVSTLELGDSALYLCASSLNRVADGYTFGSGTRLTVV.

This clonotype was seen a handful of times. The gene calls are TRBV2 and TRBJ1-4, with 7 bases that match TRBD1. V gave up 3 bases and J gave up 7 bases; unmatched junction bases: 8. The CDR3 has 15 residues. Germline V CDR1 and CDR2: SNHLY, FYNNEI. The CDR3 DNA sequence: TGTGCCAGCAGTGAGGGGACAGTGAGAAGTGAAAAACTGTTTTTT. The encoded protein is CASSEGTVRSEKLFF. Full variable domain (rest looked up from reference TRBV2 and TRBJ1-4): EPEVTQTPSHQVTQMGQEVILRCVPISNHLYFYWYRQILGQKVEFLVSFYNNEISEKSEIFDDQFSVERPDGSNFTLKIRSTKLEDSAMYFCASSEGTVRSEKLFFGSGTQLSVL.